This T cell receptor (beta chain) was sequenced during a study of OX40 agonist ivuxolimab in advanced cancers. Turning to the study itself: Three patients had partial responses: one hepatocellular carcinoma, two cutaneous melanoma.

The sampling schedule covered blood at baseline, cycle 4 day 1, and cycle 7 day 1. The study, taken as a whole, reports: Clonal expansion from baseline to week 6 occurred in both CD4+ and CD8+ T cells.

A note on this clone: Antigen: not known.

Germline values: CDR1 LNHNV, CDR2 YYDKDF (reference sequence). The V end was cut by 0 bases, the J end by 2 bases, with 9 bases between. CDR3 length: 15 residues. Assay used: immunoSEQ multiplex PCR; TCRdb lists only in-frame clones, some missing. Among approximately 65,000 clones listed, about 83% were seen once. This TCR was recovered from an adult with an advanced solid tumor such as melanoma, head and neck, liver or kidney cancer. Specimen: CD4+ or CD8+ T cells sorted from blood, collected in a trial of the OX40 agonist ivuxolimab. The rearrangement uses TRBV15 and TRBJ2-3; D unresolved. The CDR3 region is CATSREAQNTDTQYF. The DNA for the CDR3 is TGTGCCACCAGCAGAGAGGCACAGAACACAGATACGCAGTATTTT.